The sequence of this T cell receptor (beta chain) was determined in a study of regulatory T cells in long-lasting Graves disease. Arm-PCR of CDR3 regions and iRepertoire HTBI primers were the basis on which TCR beta libraries were built. Each CDR3 protein is one row after TCRdb ran MiXCR on the multiplex PCR reads. This sample carries about 460,000 distinct CDR3 sequences, 13% to 15% of them seen once, and the ten largest clones take roughly 18%. The time point is: newly diagnosed GD, antithyroid drugs for less than 3 months. From PBMCs, RNA was extracted and then used to make the TCR library. This clonotype was observed at least ten times. V was pared by 4 bases and J by 4 bases, with 3 bases between. Germline V CDR1 and CDR2: SGHDT, YYEEEE. The CDR3 loop spans 11 amino acids. Separately, the same data were catalogued under a study of T cells in Graves' hyperthyroidism and ophthalmopathy.

The chain couples TRBV5-6 to TRBJ2-1; D is unresolved. The sample was peripheral blood mononuclear cells (PBMCs), taken at new diagnosis, from a patient treated with antithyroid drugs. The clonotype comes from a woman aged 45-59 years with Graves disease. The CDR3 here is CASSVYNEQFF. CDR3 DNA sequence: TGTGCCAGCAGCGTGTACAATGAGCAGTTCTTC.